This TCR beta chain appears in the sequencing data of a study of shared clonotypes between healthy human individuals. The CDR3 runs to 13 residues. Germline assignment: CDR1 KGHSH and CDR2 LQKENI. Trimming cost V 5 bases and J 5 bases, with 12 bases left between them. Assay used: immunoSEQ multiplex PCR; TCRdb lists only in-frame clones, some missing. The sample has a few million clones, approximately 95% seen once. The source of this sequence is a man younger than 35 in good health. Some clones in this sample may be carry-over from other donors' samples. This sequence joins TRBV18 and TRBJ2-5; D is uncertain. Sequencing was carried out using naive CD4+ T cells from PBMCs. Subset indicated: CD45RA+ positively selected. The CDR3: CASSSLIKETQYF. CDR3 coding DNA: TGTGCCAGCTCAAGTTTGATTAAGGAGACCCAGTACTTC. The full variable domain, rest sourced from reference TRBV18 and TRBJ2-5, is NAGVMQNPRHLVRRRGQEARLRCSPMKGHSHVYWYRQLPEEGLKFMVYLQKENIIDESGMPKERFSAEFPKEGPSILRIQQVVRGDSAAYFCASSSLIKETQYFGPGTRLLVL.